This T cell receptor beta chain was sequenced in a study of T cell responses to AZD1222 COVID-19 vaccine. Study-wide findings and caveats: Increased Spike-specific TCR breadth and depth were observed after two AZD1222 doses. Clonal diversity was possibly underestimated, and the donors were mostly white British, with more females. At baseline, just 6 or 7 AZD1222 recipients tested seropositive.

This table comes from immunoSEQ multiplex PCR, and its TCRdb copy is limited to in-frame clones, with some not included. The top ten hold around 2.1% of the sample, which has about 150,000 clones, more than 70% seen once. The germline CDR1 and CDR2 sequences are SEHNR and FQNEAQ (reference sequence). Trimming stripped 5 bases from V and 3 bases from J, with 11 bases between. The CDR3 sequence is 14 residues long. With respect to this clone: The antigen remains unidentified.

This TCR was sampled from an adult in good health. The genes are TRBV7-9 and TRBJ2-1; a possible D gene is TRBD2 (5 bases). The input for sequencing was peripheral blood, taken on day 0 of AZD1222 vaccination. The CDR3 here is CASSTEGYYNEQFF. As DNA, the CDR3 is TGTGCCAGCAGCACTGAGGGATACTACAATGAGCAGTTCTTC.